This T cell receptor (beta chain) was identified during a study of molecular identifiers for immune sequencing clone quantification. Findings and caveats of the study: Clone sizes could be underestimated for highly expanded clones when identical TCR molecules share a barcode.

With respect to this clonotype: The antigen is unknown.

Making the bulk TCR libraries relied on previously described methods and listed TCR primers. MiXCR, run by TCRdb on the PCR reads, gives a single entry per CDR3 protein. The sample contains roughly 320,000 distinct CDR3 sequences, roughly a quarter of which appear only once. This TCR was sampled from a human donor in good health. Some libraries in this study had Jurkat cell RNA spiked in. Sequencing was done on a sample of naive CD8+ T cells from blood, with Jurkat cell RNA spiked in. Stated subset: FACS-sorted CD8+CD4-CCR7+CD45RA+ naive T cells.

Here the CDR3 reads CSATDRYRLNRYGYTF. The CDR3 DNA is TGCAGTGCTACCGACCGATATCGGTTGAACCGCTATGGCTACACCTTC. This chain connects TRBV20-1 to TRBJ1-2; D not certain. Germline assignment: CDR1 DFQATT and CDR2 SNEGSKA (reference sequence). The CDR3 contains 16 residues. V dropped 4 bases and J dropped 4 bases, with 22 bases sitting between them.